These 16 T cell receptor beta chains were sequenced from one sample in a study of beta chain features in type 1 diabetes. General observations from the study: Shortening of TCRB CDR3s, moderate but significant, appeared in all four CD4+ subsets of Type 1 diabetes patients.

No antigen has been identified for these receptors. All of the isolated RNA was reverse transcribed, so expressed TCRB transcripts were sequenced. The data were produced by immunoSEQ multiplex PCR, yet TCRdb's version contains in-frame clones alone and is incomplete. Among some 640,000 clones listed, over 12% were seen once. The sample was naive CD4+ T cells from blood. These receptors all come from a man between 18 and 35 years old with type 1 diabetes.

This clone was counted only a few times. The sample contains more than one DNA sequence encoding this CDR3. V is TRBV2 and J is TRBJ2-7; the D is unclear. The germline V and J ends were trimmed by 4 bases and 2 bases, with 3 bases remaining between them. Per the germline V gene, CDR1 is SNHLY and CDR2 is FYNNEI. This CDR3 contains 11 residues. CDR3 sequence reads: CASSGAYEQYF. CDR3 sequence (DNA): TGTGCCAGCAGTGGAGCCTACGAGCAGTACTTC.

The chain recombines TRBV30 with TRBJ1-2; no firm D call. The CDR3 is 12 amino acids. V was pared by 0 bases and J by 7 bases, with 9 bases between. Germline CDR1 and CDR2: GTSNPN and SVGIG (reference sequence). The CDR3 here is CAWSVVGPGYTF. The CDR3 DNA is TGTGCCTGGAGTGTAGTCGGGCCTGGCTACACCTTC.

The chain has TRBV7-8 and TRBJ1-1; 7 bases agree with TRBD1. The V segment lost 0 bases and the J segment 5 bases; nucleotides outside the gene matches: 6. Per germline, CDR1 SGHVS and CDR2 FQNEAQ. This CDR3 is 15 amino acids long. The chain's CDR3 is CASSLALTGQTEAFF. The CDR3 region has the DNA TGTGCCAGCAGCTTAGCCCTGACAGGGCAAACTGAAGCTTTCTTT.

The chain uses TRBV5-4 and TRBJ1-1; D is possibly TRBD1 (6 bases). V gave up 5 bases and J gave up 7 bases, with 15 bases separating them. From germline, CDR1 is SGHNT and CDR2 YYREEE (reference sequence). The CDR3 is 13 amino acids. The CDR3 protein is CASRGQGSGEAFF. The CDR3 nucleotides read TGTGCCAGCAGGGGACAAGGCTCTGGTGAAGCTTTCTTT.

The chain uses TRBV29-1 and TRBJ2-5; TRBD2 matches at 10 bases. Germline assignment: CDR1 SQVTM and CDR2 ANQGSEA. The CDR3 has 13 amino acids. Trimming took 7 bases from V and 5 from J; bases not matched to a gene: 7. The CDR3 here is CSGGTSGVETQYF. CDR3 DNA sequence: TGCAGCGGGGGAACTAGCGGGGTTGAGACCCAGTACTTC. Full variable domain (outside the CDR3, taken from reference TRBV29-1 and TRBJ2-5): SAVISQKPSRDICQRGTSLTIQCQVDSQVTMMFWYRQQPGQSLTLIATANQGSEATYESGFVIDKFPISRPNLTFSTLTVSNMSPEDSSIYLCSGGTSGVETQYFGPGTRLLVL.

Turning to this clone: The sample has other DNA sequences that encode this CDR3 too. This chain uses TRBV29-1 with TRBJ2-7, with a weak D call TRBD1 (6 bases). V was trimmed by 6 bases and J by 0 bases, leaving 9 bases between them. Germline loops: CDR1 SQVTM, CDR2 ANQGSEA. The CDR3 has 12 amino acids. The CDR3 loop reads CSVQGSSYEQYF. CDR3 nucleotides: TGCAGCGTACAGGGAAGCTCCTACGAGCAGTACTTC.

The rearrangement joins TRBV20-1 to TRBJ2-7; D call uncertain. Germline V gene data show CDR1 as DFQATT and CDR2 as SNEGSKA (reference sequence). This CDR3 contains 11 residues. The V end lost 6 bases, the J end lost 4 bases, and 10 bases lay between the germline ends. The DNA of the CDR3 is TGCAGTGCCAATTTTGGATACGAGCAGTACTTC. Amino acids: CSANFGYEQYF.

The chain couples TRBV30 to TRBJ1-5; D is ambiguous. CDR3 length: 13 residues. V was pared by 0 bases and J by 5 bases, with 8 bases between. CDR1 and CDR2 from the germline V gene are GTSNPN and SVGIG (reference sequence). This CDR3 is CAWSVYGHQPQHF. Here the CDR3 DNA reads TGTGCCTGGAGTGTATACGGGCATCAGCCCCAGCATTTT.

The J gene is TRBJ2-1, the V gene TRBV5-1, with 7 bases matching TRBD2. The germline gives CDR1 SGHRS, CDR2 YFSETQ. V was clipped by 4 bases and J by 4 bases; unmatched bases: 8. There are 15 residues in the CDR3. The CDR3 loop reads CASSLMGDYYNEQFF. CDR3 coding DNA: TGCGCCAGCAGCCTGATGGGGGACTATTACAATGAGCAGTTCTTC.

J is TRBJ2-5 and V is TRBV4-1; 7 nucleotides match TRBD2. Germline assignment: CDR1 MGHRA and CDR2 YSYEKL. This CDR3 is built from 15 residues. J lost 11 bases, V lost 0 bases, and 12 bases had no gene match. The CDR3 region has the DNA TGCGCCAGCAGCCAAGATCGTACTAGCGCGGAAAGACAGTACTTC. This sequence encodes CASSQDRTSAERQYF.

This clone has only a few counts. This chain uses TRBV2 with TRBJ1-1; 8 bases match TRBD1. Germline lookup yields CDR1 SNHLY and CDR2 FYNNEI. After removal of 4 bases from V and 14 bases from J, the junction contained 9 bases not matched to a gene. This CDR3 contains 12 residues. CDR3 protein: CASSVRGQESFF. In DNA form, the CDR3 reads TGTGCCAGCAGTGTCCGGGGACAGGAGTCATTCTTT.

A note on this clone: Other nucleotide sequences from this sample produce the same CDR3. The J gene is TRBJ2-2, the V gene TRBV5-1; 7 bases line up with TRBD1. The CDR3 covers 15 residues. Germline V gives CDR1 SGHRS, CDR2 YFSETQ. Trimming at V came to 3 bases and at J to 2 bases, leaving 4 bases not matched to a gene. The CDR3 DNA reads TGCGCCAGCAGCTCACAGGGGTCCAACACCGGGGAGCTGTTTTTT. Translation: CASSSQGSNTGELFF.

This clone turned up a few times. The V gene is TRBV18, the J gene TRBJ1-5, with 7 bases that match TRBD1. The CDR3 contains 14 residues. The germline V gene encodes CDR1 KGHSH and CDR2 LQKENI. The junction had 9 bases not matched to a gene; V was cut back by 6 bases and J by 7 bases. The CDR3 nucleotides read TGTGCCAGCTCTCAAAGGGGGACAGACCAGCCCCAGCATTTT. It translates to CASSQRGTDQPQHF.

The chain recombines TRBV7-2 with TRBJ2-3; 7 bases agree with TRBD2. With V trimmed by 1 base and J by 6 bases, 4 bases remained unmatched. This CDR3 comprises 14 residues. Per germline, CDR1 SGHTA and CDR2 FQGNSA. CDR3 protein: CASSLGPGGDTQYF. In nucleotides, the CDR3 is TGTGCCAGCAGCTTAGGGCCCGGGGGGGATACGCAGTATTTT. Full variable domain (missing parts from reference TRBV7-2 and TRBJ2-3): GAGVSQSPSNKVTEKGKDVELRCDPISGHTALYWYRQSLGQGLEFLIYFQGNSAPDKSGLPSDRFSAERTGGSVSTLTIQRTQQEDSAVYLCASSLGPGGDTQYFGPGTRLTVL.

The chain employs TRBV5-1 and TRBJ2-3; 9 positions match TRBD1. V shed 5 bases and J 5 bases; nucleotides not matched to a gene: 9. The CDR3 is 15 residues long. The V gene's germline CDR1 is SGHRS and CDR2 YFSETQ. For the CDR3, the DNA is TGCGCCAGCAGTTCCCCCGGGACAGGGCGAGATACGCAGTATTTT. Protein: CASSSPGTGRDTQYF. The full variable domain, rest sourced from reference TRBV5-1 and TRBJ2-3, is KAGVTQTPRYLIKTRGQQVTLSCSPISGHRSVSWYQQTPGQGLQFLFEYFSETQRNKGNFPGRFSGRQFSNSRSEMNVSTLELGDSALYLCASSSPGTGRDTQYFGPGTRLTVL.

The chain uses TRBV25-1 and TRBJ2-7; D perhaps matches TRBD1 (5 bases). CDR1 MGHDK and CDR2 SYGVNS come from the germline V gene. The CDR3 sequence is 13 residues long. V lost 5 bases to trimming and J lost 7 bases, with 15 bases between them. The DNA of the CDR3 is TGTGCCAGCAGTCTTCAGGGTCCTGGTGAGCAGTACTTC. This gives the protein CASSLQGPGEQYF.